The entry below describes one TCR beta chain. The sample belongs to a study of blood T cells in healthy people across ages. A second 7 to 11 cycle PCR used barcoded and J-beta primers. TCRdb ran MiXCR on the 5' RACE reads and lists one entry per CDR3 protein. The sample lists 720,000 or so distinct CDR3 sequences; around 43% were seen once. Germline V gene data show CDR1 as MDHEN and CDR2 as SYDVKM. J was trimmed by 8 bases and V by 10 bases; bases with no gene match: 6. The CDR3 extends over 13 amino acids. This chain uses TRBV28 with TRBJ1-6; the match to TRBD1 covers 9 bases. This clonotype was sampled from an elderly man in good health. Material: blood. The CDR3 is CATFRDRDSPLHF. CDR3 in DNA: TGTGCCACCTTCCGGGACAGGGATTCACCCCTCCACTTT.